The 3 T cell receptor beta chains below were found in one sample sequenced in a study of cytomegalovirus exposure and HLA in healthy donors. The PCR had 60 Vbeta and 13 Jbeta primers. Profiling relied on immunoSEQ multiplex PCR, and the TCRdb table lists in-frame clones only, not all of them. The table has tens of thousands of clones, roughly 72% seen once. Sequencing input: PBMCs. The receptor set was obtained from a woman aged 45-65 years in good health and CMV-seropositive.

The V gene is TRBV5-1, the J gene TRBJ1-2; 8 bases line up with TRBD1. V gave up 2 bases and J gave up 4 bases; unmatched junction bases: 7. The CDR3 covers 15 residues. Germline CDR1 reads SGHRS; CDR2 reads YFSETQ. CDR3 sequence: CASSLPGTGGYGYTF. The DNA for the CDR3 is TGCGCCAGCAGCTTACCCGGGACAGGTGGCTATGGCTACACCTTC.

This chain joins TRBV5-4 and TRBJ1-2, with D uncertain. The CDR3 totals 13 residues. V was pared by 1 base and J by 5 bases, with 9 bases between. CDR1 and CDR2 (germline): SGHNT, YYREEE (reference sequence). CDR3 nucleotides: TGTGCCAGCAGCTTGCACAGCCTTTATGGCTACACCTTC. Translation gives CASSLHSLYGYTF.

This chain links TRBV5-1 with TRBJ1-1, with unresolved D. Germline CDR1 reads SGHRS; CDR2 reads YFSETQ. The CDR3 has 12 residues. V lost 3 bases, J lost 3 bases, and 6 bases lay in between. The CDR3 nucleotides are TGCGCCAGCAGCTCCCGTGACACTGAAGCTTTCTTT. It yields the protein CASSSRDTEAFF.